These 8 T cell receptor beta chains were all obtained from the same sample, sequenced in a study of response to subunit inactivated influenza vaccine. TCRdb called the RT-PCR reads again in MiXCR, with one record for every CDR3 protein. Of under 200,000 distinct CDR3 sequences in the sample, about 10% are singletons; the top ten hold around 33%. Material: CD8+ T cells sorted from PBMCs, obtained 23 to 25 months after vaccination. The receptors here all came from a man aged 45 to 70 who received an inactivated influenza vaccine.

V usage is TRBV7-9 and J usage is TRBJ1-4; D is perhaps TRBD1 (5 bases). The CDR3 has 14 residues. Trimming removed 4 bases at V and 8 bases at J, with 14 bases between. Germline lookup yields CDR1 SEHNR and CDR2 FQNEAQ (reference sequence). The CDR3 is CASSYPLEGEKLFF. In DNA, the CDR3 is TGTGCCAGCAGCTACCCACTCGAGGGGGAAAAACTGTTTTTT. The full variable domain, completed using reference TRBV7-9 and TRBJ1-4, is DTGVSQNPRHKITKRGQNVTFRCDPISEHNRLYWYRQTLGQGPEFLTYFQNEAQLEKSRLLSDRFSAERPKGSFSTLEIQRTEQGDSAMYLCASSYPLEGEKLFFGSGTQLSVL.

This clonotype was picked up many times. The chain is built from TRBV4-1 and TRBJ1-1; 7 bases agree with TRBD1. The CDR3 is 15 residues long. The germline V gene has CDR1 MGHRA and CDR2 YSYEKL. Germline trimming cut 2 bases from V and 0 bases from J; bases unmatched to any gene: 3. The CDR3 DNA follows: TGCGCCAGCAGCCAATGGGACAGAATGAACACTGAAGCTTTCTTT. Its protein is CASSQWDRMNTEAFF.

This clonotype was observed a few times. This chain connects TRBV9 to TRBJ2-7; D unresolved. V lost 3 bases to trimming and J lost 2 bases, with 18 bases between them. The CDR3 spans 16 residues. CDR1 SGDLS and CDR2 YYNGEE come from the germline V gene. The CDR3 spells CASSGGPETATYEQYF. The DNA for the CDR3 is TGTGCCAGCAGCGGAGGCCCCGAGACCGCAACCTACGAGCAGTACTTC.

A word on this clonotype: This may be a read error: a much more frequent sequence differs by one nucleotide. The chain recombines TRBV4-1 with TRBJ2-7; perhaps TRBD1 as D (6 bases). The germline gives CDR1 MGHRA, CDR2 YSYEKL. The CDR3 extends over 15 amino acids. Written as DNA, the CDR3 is TGCGCCAGCAGCCAAGTACAGGGAATGGGCCACGAGAAGTACTTC. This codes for CASSQVQGMGHEKYF.

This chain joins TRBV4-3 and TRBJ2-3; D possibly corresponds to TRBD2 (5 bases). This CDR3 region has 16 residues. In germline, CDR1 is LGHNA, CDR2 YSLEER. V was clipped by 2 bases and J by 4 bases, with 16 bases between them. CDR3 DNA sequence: TGCGCCAGCAGCCAAAGTTGGGGAGCTCACGCAGATACGCAGTATTTT. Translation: CASSQSWGAHADTQYF.

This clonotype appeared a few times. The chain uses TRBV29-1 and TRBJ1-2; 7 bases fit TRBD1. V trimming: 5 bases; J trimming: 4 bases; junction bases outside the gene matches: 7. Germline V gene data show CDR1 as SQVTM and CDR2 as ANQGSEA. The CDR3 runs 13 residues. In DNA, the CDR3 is TGCAGCGTTTCCGGGACAGATTCCTATGGCTACACCTTC. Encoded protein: CSVSGTDSYGYTF.

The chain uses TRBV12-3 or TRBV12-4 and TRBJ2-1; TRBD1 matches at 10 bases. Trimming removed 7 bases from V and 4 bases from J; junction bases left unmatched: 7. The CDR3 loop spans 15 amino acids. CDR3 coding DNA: TGTGCCAGCATCCAGGGGACAGGGGATTACAATGAGCAGTTCTTC. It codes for CASIQGTGDYNEQFF.

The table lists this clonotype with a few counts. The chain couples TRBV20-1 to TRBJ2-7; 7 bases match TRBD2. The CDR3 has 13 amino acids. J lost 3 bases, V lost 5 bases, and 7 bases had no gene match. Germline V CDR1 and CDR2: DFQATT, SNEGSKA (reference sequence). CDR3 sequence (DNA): TGCAGTGCTTTTGGGGAGGGCCGCTACGAGCAGTACTTC. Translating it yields CSAFGEGRYEQYF.